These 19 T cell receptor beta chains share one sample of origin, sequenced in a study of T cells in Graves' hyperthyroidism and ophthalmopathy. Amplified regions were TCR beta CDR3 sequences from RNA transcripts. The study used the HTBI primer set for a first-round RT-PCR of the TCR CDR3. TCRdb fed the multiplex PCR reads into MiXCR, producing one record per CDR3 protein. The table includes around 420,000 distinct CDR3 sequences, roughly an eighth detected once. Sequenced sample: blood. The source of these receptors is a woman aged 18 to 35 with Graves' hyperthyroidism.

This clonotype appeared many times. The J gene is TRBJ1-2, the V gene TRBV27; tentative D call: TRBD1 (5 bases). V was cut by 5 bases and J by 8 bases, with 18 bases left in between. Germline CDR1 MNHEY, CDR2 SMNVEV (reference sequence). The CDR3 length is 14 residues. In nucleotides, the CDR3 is TGTGCCAGCAGTCGGCAGGGCCTCCATGTCGGCTACACCTTC. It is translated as CASSRQGLHVGYTF.

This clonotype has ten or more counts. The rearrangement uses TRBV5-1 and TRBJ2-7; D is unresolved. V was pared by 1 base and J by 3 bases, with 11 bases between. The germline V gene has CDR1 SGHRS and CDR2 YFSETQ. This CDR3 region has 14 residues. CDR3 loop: CASSLMAGYYEQYF. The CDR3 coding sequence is TGCGCCAGCAGCTTGATGGCAGGATACTACGAGCAGTACTTC.

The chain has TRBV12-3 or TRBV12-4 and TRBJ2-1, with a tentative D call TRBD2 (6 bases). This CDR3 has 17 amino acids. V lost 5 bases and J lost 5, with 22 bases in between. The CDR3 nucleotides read TGTGCCAGCAGTCCCCTTGGGGTGGCGGGAAGCAACAATGAGCAGTTCTTC. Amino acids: CASSPLGVAGSNNEQFF.

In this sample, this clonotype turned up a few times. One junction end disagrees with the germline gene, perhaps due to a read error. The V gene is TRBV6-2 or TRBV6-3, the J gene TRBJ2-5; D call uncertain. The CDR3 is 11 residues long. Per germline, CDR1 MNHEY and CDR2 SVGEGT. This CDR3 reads CATRWGETQYF. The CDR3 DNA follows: TGCGCCACCCGCTGGGGAGAGACCCAGTACTTC.

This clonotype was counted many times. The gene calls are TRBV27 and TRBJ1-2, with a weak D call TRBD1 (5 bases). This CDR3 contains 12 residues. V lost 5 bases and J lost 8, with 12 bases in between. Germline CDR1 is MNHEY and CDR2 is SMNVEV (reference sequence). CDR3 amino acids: CASSDGGLGYTF. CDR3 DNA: TGTGCCAGCAGTGACGGGGGATTGGGCTACACCTTC.

CDR3 region: CSARDRQVGQFF. In nucleotides, the CDR3 is TGCAGTGCTAGAGATCGGCAGGTGGGGCAGTTCTTC. The chain is built from TRBV20-1 and TRBJ2-1; no clear D gene. Trimming cost V 0 bases and J 12 bases, with 12 bases left between them. CDR3 length equals 12 residues. Germline-derived CDR1 and CDR2 are DFQATT and SNEGSKA (reference sequence).

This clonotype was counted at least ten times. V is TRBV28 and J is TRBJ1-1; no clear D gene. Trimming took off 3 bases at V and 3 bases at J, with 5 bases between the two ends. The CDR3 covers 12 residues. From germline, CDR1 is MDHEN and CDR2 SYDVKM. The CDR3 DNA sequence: TGTGCCAGCAGTTTTTCCGACACTGAAGCTTTCTTT. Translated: CASSFSDTEAFF.

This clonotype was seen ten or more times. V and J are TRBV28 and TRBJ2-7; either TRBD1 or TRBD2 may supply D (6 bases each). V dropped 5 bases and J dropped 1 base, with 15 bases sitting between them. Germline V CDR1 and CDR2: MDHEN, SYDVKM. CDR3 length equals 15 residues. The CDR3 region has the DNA TGTGCCAGCAGTCTGAGGGGGGCGGATTCCTACGAGCAGTACTTC. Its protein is CASSLRGADSYEQYF.

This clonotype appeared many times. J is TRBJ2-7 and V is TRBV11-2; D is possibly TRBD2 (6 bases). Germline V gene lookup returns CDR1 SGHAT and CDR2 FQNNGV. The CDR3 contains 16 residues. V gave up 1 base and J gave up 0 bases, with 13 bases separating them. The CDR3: CASSLGSGTRSYEQYF. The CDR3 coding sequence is TGTGCCAGCAGCTTAGGCTCCGGGACTCGCTCCTACGAGCAGTACTTC.

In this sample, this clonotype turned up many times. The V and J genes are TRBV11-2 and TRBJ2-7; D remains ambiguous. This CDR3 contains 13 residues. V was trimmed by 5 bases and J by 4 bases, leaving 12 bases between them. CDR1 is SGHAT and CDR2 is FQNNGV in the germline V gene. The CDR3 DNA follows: TGTGCCAGCAGCACGCCCCCAGTTTACGAGCAGTACTTC. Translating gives CASSTPPVYEQYF.

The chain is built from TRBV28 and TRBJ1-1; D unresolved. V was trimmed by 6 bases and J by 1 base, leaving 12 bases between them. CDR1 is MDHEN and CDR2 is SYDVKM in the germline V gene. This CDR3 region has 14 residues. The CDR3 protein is CASSSEGGNTEAFF. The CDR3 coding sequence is TGTGCCAGCAGCTCCGAGGGAGGGAACACTGAAGCTTTCTTT. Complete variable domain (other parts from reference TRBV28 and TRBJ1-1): DVKVTQSSRYLVKRTGEKVFLECVQDMDHENMFWYRQDPGLGLRLIYFSYDVKMKEKGDIPEGYSVSREKKERFSLILESASTNQTSMYLCASSSEGGNTEAFFGQGTRLTVV.

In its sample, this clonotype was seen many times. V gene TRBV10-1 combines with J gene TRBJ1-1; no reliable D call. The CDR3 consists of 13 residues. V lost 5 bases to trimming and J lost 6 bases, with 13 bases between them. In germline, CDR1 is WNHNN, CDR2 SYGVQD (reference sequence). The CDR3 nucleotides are TGCGCCAGCAGTCCTGGACCAAAGGCTGAAGCTTTCTTT. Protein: CASSPGPKAEAFF.

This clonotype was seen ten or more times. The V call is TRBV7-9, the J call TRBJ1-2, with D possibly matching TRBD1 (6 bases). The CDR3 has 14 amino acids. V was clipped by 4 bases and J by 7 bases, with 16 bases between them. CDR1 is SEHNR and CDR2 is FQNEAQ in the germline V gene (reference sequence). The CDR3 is CASSSPQGGGGYTF. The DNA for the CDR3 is TGTGCCAGCAGCTCCCCCCAGGGAGGGGGTGGCTACACCTTC. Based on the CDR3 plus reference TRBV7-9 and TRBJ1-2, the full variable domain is DTGVSQNPRHKITKRGQNVTFRCDPISEHNRLYWYRQTLGQGPEFLTYFQNEAQLEKSRLLSDRFSAERPKGSFSTLEIQRTEQGDSAMYLCASSSPQGGGGYTFGSGTRLTVV.

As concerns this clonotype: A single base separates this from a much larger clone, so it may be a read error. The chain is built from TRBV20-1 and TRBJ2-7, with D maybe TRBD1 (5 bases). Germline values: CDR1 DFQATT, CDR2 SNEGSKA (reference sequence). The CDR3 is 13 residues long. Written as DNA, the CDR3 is TGCAGTGCCTATATGGCCAGGGCAACCGAGCAGCACTTC. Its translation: CSAYMARATEQHF.

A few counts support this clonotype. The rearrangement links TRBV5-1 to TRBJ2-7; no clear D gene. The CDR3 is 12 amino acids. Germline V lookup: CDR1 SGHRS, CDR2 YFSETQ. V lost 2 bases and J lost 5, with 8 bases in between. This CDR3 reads CASSLRSNEQYF. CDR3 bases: TGCGCCAGCAGCTTAAGGAGCAACGAGCAGTACTTC.

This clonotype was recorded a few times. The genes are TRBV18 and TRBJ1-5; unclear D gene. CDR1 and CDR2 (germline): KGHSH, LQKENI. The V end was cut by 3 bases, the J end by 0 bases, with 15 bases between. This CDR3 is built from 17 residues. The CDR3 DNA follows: TGTGCCAGCTCACCTACTGGCCAGTCCCCTAGCAATCAGCCCCAGCATTTT. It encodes CASSPTGQSPSNQPQHF.

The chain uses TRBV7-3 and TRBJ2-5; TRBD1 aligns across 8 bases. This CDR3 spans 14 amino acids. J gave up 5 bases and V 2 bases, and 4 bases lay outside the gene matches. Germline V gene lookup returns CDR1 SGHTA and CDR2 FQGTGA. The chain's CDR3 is CASSLQGARETQYF. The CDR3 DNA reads TGTGCCAGCAGCTTACAGGGGGCTCGGGAGACCCAGTACTTC.

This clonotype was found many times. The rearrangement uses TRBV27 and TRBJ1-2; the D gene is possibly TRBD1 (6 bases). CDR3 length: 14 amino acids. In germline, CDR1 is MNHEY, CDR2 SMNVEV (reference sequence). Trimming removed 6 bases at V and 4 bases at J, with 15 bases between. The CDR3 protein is CASREGVGIYGYTF. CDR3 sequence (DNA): TGTGCCAGCAGGGAGGGGGTTGGGATCTATGGCTACACCTTC.

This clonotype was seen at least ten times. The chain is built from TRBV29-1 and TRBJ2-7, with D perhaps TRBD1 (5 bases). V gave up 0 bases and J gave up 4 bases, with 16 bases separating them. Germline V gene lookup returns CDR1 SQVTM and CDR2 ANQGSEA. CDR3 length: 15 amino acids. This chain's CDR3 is CSVEDGQGGTYEQYF. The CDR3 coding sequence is TGCAGCGTTGAAGACGGTCAGGGCGGAACTTACGAGCAGTACTTC.